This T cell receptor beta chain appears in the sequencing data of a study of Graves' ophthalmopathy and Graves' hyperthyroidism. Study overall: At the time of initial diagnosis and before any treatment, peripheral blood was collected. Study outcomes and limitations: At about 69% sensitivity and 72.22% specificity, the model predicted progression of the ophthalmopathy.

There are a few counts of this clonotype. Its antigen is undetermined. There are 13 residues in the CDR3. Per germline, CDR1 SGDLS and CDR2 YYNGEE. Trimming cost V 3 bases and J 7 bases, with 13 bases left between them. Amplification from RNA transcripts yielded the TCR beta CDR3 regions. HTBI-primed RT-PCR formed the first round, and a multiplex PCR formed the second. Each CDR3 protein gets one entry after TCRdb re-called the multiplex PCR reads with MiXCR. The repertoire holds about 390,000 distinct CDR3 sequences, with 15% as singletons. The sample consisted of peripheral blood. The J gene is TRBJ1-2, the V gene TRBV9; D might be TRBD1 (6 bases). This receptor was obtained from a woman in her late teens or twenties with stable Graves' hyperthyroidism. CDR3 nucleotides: TGTGCCAGCAGCGCCCCAACAGGGATTGGCTACACCTTC. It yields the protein CASSAPTGIGYTF. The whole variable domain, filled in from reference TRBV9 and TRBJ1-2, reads DSGVTQTPKHLITATGQRVTLRCSPRSGDLSVYWYQQSLDQGLQFLIQYYNGEERAKGNILERFSAQQFPDLHSELNLSSLELGDSALYFCASSAPTGIGYTFGSGTRLTVV.